The T cell receptor (beta chain) under discussion was sequenced for a study of shared clonotypes between healthy human individuals. Study-wide context: Each donor had three CD4 naive, three CD4 memory, two CD8 naive and one CD8 memory plate.

Methods used by the authors: Filtering differed, since immunoSEQ gave only junction sequences and no quality scores. The repertoire was sequenced with immunoSEQ multiplex PCR; TCRdb's copy has only in-frame clones and lacks some. The V and J calls and clone size were taken over from that table, and D and trimming were inferred from the DNA. This table holds over a million clones, about 76% found once. Findings and caveats of the study: An expected dependence of interdonor clonotype sharing on sequencing depth was noted.

This CDR3 is built from 10 residues. Germline V gene lookup returns CDR1 DFQATT and CDR2 SNEGSKA (reference sequence). V was shortened by 4 bases and J by 3 bases, with 3 bases between the two germline ends. To note about this clone: Its specificity is unknown.

The chain carries TRBV20-1 and TRBJ1-1; D remains unclear. Sequences were obtained from memory CD4+ T cells sorted from blood. The subset here: CD45RA-negative fraction. This receptor was taken from a man aged 18 to 30 in good health. The CDR3 region has the DNA TGCAGTGCTATGTACACTGAAGCTTTCTTT. It yields the protein CSAMYTEAFF.